This TCR beta chain was documented in a study of shared clonotypes between healthy human individuals. CDR3 size: 13 residues. CDR1 and CDR2 from the germline V gene are MNHNY and SVGAGI (reference sequence). V lost 2 bases and J 0 bases, leaving 4 bases between the germline ends. Some 84 million PBMCs supplied genomic DNA for unsorted samples. The unsorted PBMC sample used ten immunoSEQ deep assay plates. Profiling relied on immunoSEQ multiplex PCR, and the TCRdb table lists in-frame clones only, not all of them. The sample has around 500,000 clones, roughly 78% seen once. The sequenced sample consisted of PBMCs. This sequence joins TRBV6-6 and TRBJ1-1; no clear D. The sequence was collected from a woman in her thirties or forties in good health. Some clones in this sample may be carry-over from other donors' samples. The CDR3 bases are TGTGCCAGCAGTTACCGTATGAACACTGAAGCTTTCTTT. Translating gives CASSYRMNTEAFF.